This T cell receptor beta chain derives from a study of Graves' ophthalmopathy and Graves' hyperthyroidism. Amplification of the TCR beta CDR3 regions used RNA transcripts (as template). HTBI primers served in a first-round RT-PCR, which a second-round multiplex PCR followed. MiXCR was run by TCRdb on the multiplex PCR reads, yielding one entry per CDR3 protein. Here the sample spans around 590,000 distinct CDR3 sequences, roughly 40% being singletons. Germline CDR1 reads MNHEY; CDR2 reads SVGAGI. Between the trimmed V and J ends, which lost 0 bases and 6 bases, there was a span of 23 bases. CDR3 length equals 18 residues. On this clonotype itself: Its antigen is still unknown.

Findings and limits, study-wide: The model flagged ophthalmopathy progression at 55% to 71% sensitivity and roughly 72% specificity.

The clonotype was recovered from an adult man with Graves' hyperthyroidism. The material sequenced was peripheral blood or thyroid tissue (not recorded which). The V gene is TRBV6-5, the J gene TRBJ1-1; D unresolved. CDR3 residues: CASSYSRLVGFSFPEAFF. The CDR3 region has the DNA TGTGCCAGCAGTTACTCGAGACTTGTGGGTTTTTCATTCCCTGAAGCTTTCTTT.